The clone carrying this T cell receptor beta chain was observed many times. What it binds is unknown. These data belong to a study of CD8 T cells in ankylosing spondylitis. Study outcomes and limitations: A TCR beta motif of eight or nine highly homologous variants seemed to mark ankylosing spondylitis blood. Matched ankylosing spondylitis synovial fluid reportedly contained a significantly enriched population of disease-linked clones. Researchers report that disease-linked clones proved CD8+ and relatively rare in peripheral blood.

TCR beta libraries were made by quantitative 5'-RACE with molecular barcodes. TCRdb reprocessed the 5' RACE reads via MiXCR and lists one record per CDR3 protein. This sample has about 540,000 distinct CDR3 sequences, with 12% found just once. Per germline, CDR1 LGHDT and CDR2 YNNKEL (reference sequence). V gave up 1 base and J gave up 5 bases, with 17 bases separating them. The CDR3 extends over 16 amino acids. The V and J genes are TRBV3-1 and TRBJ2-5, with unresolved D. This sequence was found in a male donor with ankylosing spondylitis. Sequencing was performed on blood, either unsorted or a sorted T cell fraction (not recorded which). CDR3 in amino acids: CASSQALALAKETQYF. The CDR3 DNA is TGTGCCAGCAGCCAAGCTCTGGCCTTAGCAAAGGAGACCCAGTACTTC.